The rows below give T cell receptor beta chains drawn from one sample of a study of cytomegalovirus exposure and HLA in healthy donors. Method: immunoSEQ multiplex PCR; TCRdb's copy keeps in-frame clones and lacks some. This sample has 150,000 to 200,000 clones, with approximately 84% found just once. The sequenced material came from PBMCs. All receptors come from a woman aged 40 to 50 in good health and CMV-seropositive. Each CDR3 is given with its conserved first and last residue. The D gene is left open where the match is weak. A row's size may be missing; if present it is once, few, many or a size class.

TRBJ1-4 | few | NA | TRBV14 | CASSQEGGANEKLFF | TGTGCCAGCAGCCAAGAGGGGGGGGCTAATGAAAAACTGTTTTTT
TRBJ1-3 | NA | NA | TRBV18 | CASSPPGTGNTIYF | TGTGCCAGCTCACCCCCAGGGACTGGAAACACCATATATTTT
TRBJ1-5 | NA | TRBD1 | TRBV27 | CASSIGGGVQPQHF | TGTGCCAGCAGTATCGGAGGGGGCGTACAGCCCCAGCATTTT
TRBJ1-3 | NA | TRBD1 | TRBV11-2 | CASSLGRSMTGALRNTIYF | TGTGCCAGCAGCTTAGGCCGGAGTATGACAGGGGCACTACGAAACACCATATATTTT
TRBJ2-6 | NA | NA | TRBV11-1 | CASSLALPGSGANVLTF | TGTGCCAGCAGCTTAGCCCTCCCAGGGTCCGGGGCCAACGTCCTGACTTTC
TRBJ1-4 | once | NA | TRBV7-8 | CASSITGTGEKLFF | TGTGCCAGCAGCATTACAGGGACCGGTGAAAAACTGTTTTTT
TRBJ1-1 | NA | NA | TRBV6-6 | CASSSGVNTEAFF | TGTGCCAGCAGTTCGGGGGTTAACACTGAAGCTTTCTTT
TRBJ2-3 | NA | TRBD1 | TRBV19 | CASSMGQSTDTQYF | TGTGCCAGTAGTATGGGACAGAGCACAGATACGCAGTATTTT
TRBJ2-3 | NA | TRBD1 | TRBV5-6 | CASSFNPGQGSGTQYF | TGTGCCAGCAGCTTCAACCCGGGACAGGGTTCGGGTACGCAGTATTTT
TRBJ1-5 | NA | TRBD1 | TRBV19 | CASTIQGANQPQHF | TGTGCCAGTACGATACAGGGGGCAAATCAGCCCCAGCATTTT
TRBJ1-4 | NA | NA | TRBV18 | CASQRQNNEKLFF | TGTGCCAGCCAAAGACAAAATAATGAAAAACTGTTTTTT
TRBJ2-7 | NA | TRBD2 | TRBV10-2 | CASSEALGLAGGLDYEQYF | TGCGCCAGCAGTGAGGCCCTGGGACTAGCGGGGGGTCTAGACTACGAGCAGTACTTC
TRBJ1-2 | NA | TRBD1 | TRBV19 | CASSGDSRYGYTF | TGTGCCAGTAGTGGGGACAGCCGCTATGGCTACACCTTC
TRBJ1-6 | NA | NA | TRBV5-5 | CASSSTAASSYNSPLHF | TGTGCCAGCAGTTCGACAGCAGCGAGCTCCTATAATTCACCCCTCCACTTT
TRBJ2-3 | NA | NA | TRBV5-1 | CASSGRRVIPLTDTQYF | TGCGCCAGCAGCGGGCGGAGGGTGATCCCGCTCACAGATACGCAGTATTTT
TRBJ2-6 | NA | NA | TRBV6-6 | CASTPRGSSGANVLTF | TGTGCCAGCACCCCCCGCGGTAGCTCTGGGGCCAACGTCCTGACTTTC
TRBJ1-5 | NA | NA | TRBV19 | CASSIDRGGNSQPQHF | TGTGCCAGTAGTATAGATCGGGGGGGGAATAGTCAGCCCCAGCATTTT
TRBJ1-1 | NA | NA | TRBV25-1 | CASSTDSNTEAFF | TGTGCCAGCAGTACCGACAGTAACACTGAAGCTTTCTTT
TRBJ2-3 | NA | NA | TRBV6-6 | CASSYGEYVSDTQYF | TGTGCCAGCAGTTATGGAGAGTATGTATCAGATACGCAGTATTTT
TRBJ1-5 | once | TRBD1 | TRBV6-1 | CASSPGTGERQPQHF | TGTGCCAGCAGCCCCGGGACAGGGGAACGACAGCCCCAGCATTTT
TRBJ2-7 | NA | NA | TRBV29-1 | CSVESSYEQYF | TGCAGCGTTGAAAGCTCCTACGAGCAGTACTTC
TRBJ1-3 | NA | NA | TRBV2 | CASSVTSGNTIYF | TGTGCCAGCAGTGTTACATCTGGAAACACCATATATTTT
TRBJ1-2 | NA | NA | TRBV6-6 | CASERGYGYTF | TGTGCCAGCGAAAGGGGCTATGGCTACACCTTC
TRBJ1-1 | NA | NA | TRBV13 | CASSQTGGRNTEAFF | TGTGCCAGCAGCCAAACGGGGGGCCGGAACACTGAAGCTTTCTTT
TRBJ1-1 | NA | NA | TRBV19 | CATSTGIVDTEAFF | TGTGCCACATCTACAGGGATAGTGGACACTGAAGCTTTCTTT
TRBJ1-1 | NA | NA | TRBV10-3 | CAIGPGGFGTEAFF | TGTGCCATCGGCCCAGGAGGCTTCGGCACTGAAGCTTTCTTT
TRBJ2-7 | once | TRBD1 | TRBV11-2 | CASSPGQGDSIEQYF | TGTGCCAGCAGCCCCGGACAGGGAGATTCGATCGAGCAGTACTTC
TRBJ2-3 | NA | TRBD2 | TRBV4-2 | CASTGSGGGTSSTDTQYF | TGTGCCAGCACCGGGTCCGGCGGGGGGACATCTAGCACAGATACGCAGTATTTT
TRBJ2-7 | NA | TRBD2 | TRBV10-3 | CAISESGTRVREQYF | TGTGCCATCAGTGAGTCGGGGACTAGAGTCCGCGAGCAGTACTTC
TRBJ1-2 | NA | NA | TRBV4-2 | CASSPQGSYGYTF | TGTGCCAGCAGCCCCCAGGGTTCCTATGGCTACACCTTC
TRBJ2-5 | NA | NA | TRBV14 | CASSQLDSQETQYF | TGTGCCAGCAGCCAACTGGACAGCCAAGAGACCCAGTACTTC
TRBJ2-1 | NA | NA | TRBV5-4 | CASSFLGRAQYNEQFF | TGTGCCAGCAGCTTTCTCGGGCGGGCACAATACAATGAGCAGTTCTTC
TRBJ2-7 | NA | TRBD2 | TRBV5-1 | CASSPGGGMYEQYF | TGCGCCAGCAGCCCGGGGGGGGGAATGTACGAGCAGTACTTC
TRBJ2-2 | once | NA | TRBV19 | CASRGNTGTNTGELFF | TGTGCCAGTAGGGGCAATACAGGAACGAACACCGGGGAGCTGTTTTTT
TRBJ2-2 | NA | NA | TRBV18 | CASSPTLPGTSLNGELFF | TGTGCCAGCTCACCAACCCTCCCCGGGACTTCACTCAACGGGGAGCTGTTTTTT
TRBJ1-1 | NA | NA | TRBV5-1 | CASSLRGGTEAFF | TGCGCCAGCAGCTTGAGAGGGGGCACTGAAGCTTTCTTT
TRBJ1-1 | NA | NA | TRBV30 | CAWSFDSYNTEAFF | TGTGCCTGGAGTTTTGACAGTTACAACACTGAAGCTTTCTTT
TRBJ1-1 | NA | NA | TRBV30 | CAMVGINTEAFF | TGTGCCATGGTTGGCATTAACACTGAAGCTTTCTTT
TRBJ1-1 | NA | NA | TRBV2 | CASSEVEANTEAFF | TGTGCCAGCAGTGAAGTGGAGGCGAACACTGAAGCTTTCTTT
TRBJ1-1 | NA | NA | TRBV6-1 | CATRLLGSYSAFF | TGTGCCACCCGTTTATTGGGGAGTTATTCAGCTTTCTTT
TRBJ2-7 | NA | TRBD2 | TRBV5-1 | CASSPGGRQEHEQYF | TGCGCCAGCAGCCCGGGGGGTAGGCAGGAGCACGAGCAGTACTTC
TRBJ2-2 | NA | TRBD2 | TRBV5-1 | CASSFSGGAGELFF | TGCGCCAGCAGCTTTAGCGGGGGGGCCGGGGAGCTGTTTTTT